A single sample gave rise to the 27 T cell receptor beta chains below, sequenced in a study of blood T cell repertoires in COVID-19. Only in-frame clones appear in the TCRdb table, and some are missing; sequencing was by immunoSEQ multiplex PCR. The table records about 310,000 clones, 87% of them present only once. What was sequenced was PBMCs or T cells enriched from blood (not recorded which). These receptors originate from a young woman who had recovered from COVID-19.

The V and J genes are TRBV7-8 and TRBJ1-1; 7 bases line up with TRBD1. The CDR3 totals 17 residues. Germline V lookup: CDR1 SGHVS, CDR2 FQNEAQ. Trimming at V came to 1 base and at J to 6 bases, leaving 14 bases not matched to a gene. CDR3 loop: CASSLDRGSKMGPEAFF. CDR3 nucleotides: TGTGCCAGCAGCTTAGACAGGGGATCTAAAATGGGTCCTGAAGCTTTCTTT.

A few counts support this clone. The chain links TRBV5-5 to TRBJ1-1; D perhaps matches TRBD1 (6 bases). Germline values: CDR1 SGHKS, CDR2 YYEKEE (reference sequence). Trimming stripped 7 bases from V and 6 bases from J, with 13 bases between. The CDR3 runs to 12 residues. CDR3 region: CASGPGQPEAFF. The CDR3 region has the DNA TGTGCCAGCGGGCCCGGACAGCCTGAAGCTTTCTTT.

The CDR3 protein is CASSRGPNEQYF. CDR3 coding DNA: TGTGCCAGCAGCCGAGGGCCGAACGAGCAGTACTTC. This sequence joins TRBV5-4 and TRBJ2-7; tentative D call: TRBD2 (5 bases). Germline CDR1 and CDR2: SGHNT and YYREEE (reference sequence). Trimming shortened V by 4 bases and J by 5 bases, and 10 bases separated the two germline ends. The CDR3 is 12 residues long.

The chain uses TRBV18 and TRBJ1-2, with TRBD1 as a possible D gene (5 bases). CDR3 length: 16 residues. The ends were cut back, 5 bases at V and 7 bases at J, with 23 bases in the middle. The V gene's germline CDR1 is KGHSH and CDR2 LQKENI. CDR3 protein: CASSSTPIGRGFGYTF. The CDR3, as DNA: TGTGCCAGCTCATCAACACCGATAGGGCGGGGGTTTGGCTACACCTTC.

The chain links TRBV7-2 to TRBJ1-2; 9 positions agree with TRBD1. The V gene end was trimmed by 2 bases and the J gene end by 4 bases; junction bases not matched to a gene: 8. The germline V gene encodes CDR1 SGHTA and CDR2 FQGNSA. The CDR3 loop spans 16 amino acids. The CDR3 nucleotides are TGTGCCAGCAGCTTATCCACAGGGGGCAGGGGCTATGGCTACACCTTC. Protein: CASSLSTGGRGYGYTF.

This chain joins TRBV11-2 and TRBJ1-2, with D maybe TRBD1 (6 bases). The germline gives CDR1 SGHAT, CDR2 FQNNGV. V lost 1 base and J 4 bases, leaving 10 bases between the germline ends. CDR3 length: 14 amino acids. The DNA of the CDR3 is TGTGCCAGCAGCTTAGGACAGGAAACCTATGGCTACACCTTC. Its translation: CASSLGQETYGYTF.

V gene TRBV10-3 combines with J gene TRBJ1-5; a weak D match, TRBD1 (5 bases). The germline V and J ends were trimmed by 2 bases and 7 bases, with 15 bases remaining between them. The germline V gene has CDR1 ENHRY and CDR2 SYGVKD. This CDR3 contains 15 residues. Here the CDR3 reads CAISEGSAGWQPQHF. The CDR3 DNA sequence: TGTGCCATCAGTGAGGGTTCGGCAGGGTGGCAGCCCCAGCATTTT.

This chain connects TRBV5-6 to TRBJ1-6; D gene uncertain. The CDR3 has 17 amino acids. CDR1 and CDR2 (germline): SGHDT, YYEEEE. V lost 0 bases, J lost 0 bases, and 10 bases lay in between. DNA for the CDR3: TGTGCCAGCAGCTTGGAATCGGGGAGCTCCTATAATTCACCCCTCCACTTT. Protein product: CASSLESGSSYNSPLHF.

This clone was observed a single time. The same CDR3 is also encoded by other DNA sequences in this sample. The J gene is TRBJ1-3, the V gene TRBV5-4; D call uncertain. Germline loops: CDR1 SGHNT, CDR2 YYREEE (reference sequence). The CDR3 has 15 residues. Trimming stripped 0 bases from V and 0 bases from J, with 7 bases between. CDR3 nucleotides: TGTGCCAGCAGCTTGGGCAGAGGCTCTGGAAACACCATATATTTT. Protein: CASSLGRGSGNTIYF. Variable domain in full (rest from reference TRBV5-4 and TRBJ1-3): ETGVTQSPTHLIKTRGQQVTLRCSSQSGHNTVSWYQQALGQGPQFIFQYYREEENGRGNFPPRFSGLQFPNYSSELNVNALELDDSALYLCASSLGRGSGNTIYFGEGSWLTVV.

The genes are TRBV20-1 and TRBJ2-1; D is undetermined. Between the trimmed V and J ends, which lost 0 bases and 10 bases, there was a span of 7 bases. Germline-derived CDR1 and CDR2 are DFQATT and SNEGSKA (reference sequence). The CDR3 has 11 residues. CDR3 DNA: TGCAGTGCTAGAGATTATCGGGAGCAGTTCTTC. Translated, it gives CSARDYREQFF.

The CDR3: CASSRGLTGGYYGYTF. The CDR3 DNA follows: TGTGCCAGCAGCCGCGGGCTAACGGGGGGCTACTATGGCTACACCTTC. V and J are TRBV14 and TRBJ1-2, with D possibly matching TRBD1 (6 bases). The germline V and J ends were trimmed by 4 bases and 3 bases, with 18 bases remaining between them. CDR1 is SGHDN and CDR2 is FVKESK in the germline V gene. This CDR3 has 16 amino acids.

The chain combines TRBV6-4 with TRBJ2-1; 7 bases line up with TRBD2. This CDR3 is 17 amino acids long. Germline CDR1 and CDR2: MRHNA and SNTAGT. The V segment lost 7 bases and the J segment 7 bases; nucleotides outside the gene matches: 19. The CDR3 loop is CASISPPGEGDSNEQFF. DNA for the CDR3: TGTGCCAGCATCTCACCCCCCGGGGAGGGCGATTCAAATGAGCAGTTCTTC.

This chain links TRBV5-1 with TRBJ2-7; 8 bases fit TRBD1. The V gene end was trimmed by 2 bases and the J gene end by 3 bases; junction bases not matched to a gene: 4. The CDR3 length is 14 residues. Germline CDR1 SGHRS, CDR2 YFSETQ. CDR3 sequence: CASSFPGQGYEQYF. The CDR3 DNA reads as TGCGCCAGCAGCTTTCCTGGACAGGGCTACGAGCAGTACTTC.

This clone was picked up a small number of times. The V and J genes are TRBV28 and TRBJ1-1; 11 bases align to TRBD1. The germline gives CDR1 MDHEN, CDR2 SYDVKM. The CDR3 consists of 16 residues. Losses at the gene ends were 4 bases for V and 4 bases for J; bases not matched to a gene: 8. CDR3 sequence (DNA): TGTGCCAGCAGTTCGCGGACAGGGGGCTCAGTCACTGAAGCTTTCTTT. It encodes CASSSRTGGSVTEAFF.

The chain has TRBV6-1 and TRBJ2-7; 9 positions agree with TRBD1. The CDR3 loop spans 15 amino acids. Germline assignment: CDR1 MNHNS and CDR2 SASEGT. Losses at the gene ends were 5 bases for V and 3 bases for J; bases not matched to a gene: 8. DNA for the CDR3: TGTGCCAGCAGTCAAGGGACAGGGAAGATCTACGAGCAGTACTTC. It codes for CASSQGTGKIYEQYF.

The chain recombines TRBV7-8 with TRBJ1-2; D might be TRBD1 (5 bases). Germline V gene lookup returns CDR1 SGHVS and CDR2 FQNEAQ. This CDR3 is 13 amino acids long. V was pared by 5 bases and J by 2 bases, with 9 bases between. The CDR3 loop reads CASSPDRNYGYTF. CDR3 DNA: TGTGCCAGCAGCCCCGACAGAAACTATGGCTACACCTTC.

The CDR3 sequence is CASSPAVDGGNEQFF. DNA of the CDR3: TGTGCCAGCAGTCCCGCCGTGGACGGGGGCAATGAGCAGTTCTTC. J is TRBJ2-1 and V is TRBV7-7, with a possible D match to TRBD2 (6 bases). This CDR3 is built from 15 residues. V lost 6 bases, J lost 6 bases, and 18 bases lay in between. The germline V gene has CDR1 SSHAT and CDR2 FNYEAQ (reference sequence). Complete variable domain (other parts from reference TRBV7-7 and TRBJ2-1): GAGVSQSPRYKVTKRGQDVTLRCDPISSHATLYWYQQALGQGPEFLTYFNYEAQPDKSGLPSDRFSAERPEGSISTLTIQRTEQRDSAMYRCASSPAVDGGNEQFFGPGTRLTVL.

The rearrangement links TRBV7-6 to TRBJ2-7; 8 bases align to TRBD2. CDR3 length equals 14 residues. CDR1 SGHVS and CDR2 FNYEAQ come from the germline V gene. J gave up 5 bases and V 5 bases, and 8 bases lay outside the gene matches. CDR3 coding DNA: TGTGCCAGCAGCCCCACGGGGGGGTTTAACGAGCAGTACTTC. Translated: CASSPTGGFNEQYF.

This clone was found a few times. The chain couples TRBV7-2 to TRBJ1-2, with 11 bases fitting TRBD1. Trimming took 1 base from V and 4 from J; bases not matched to a gene: 11. Germline CDR1 reads SGHTA; CDR2 reads FQGNSA. The CDR3 covers 18 residues. The CDR3: CASSLEPPGTGGGYGYTF. CDR3 coding DNA: TGTGCCAGCAGCTTAGAACCCCCTGGGACAGGGGGAGGCTATGGCTACACCTTC.

The CDR3 loop is CASSLETGSPQHF. In nucleotides, the CDR3 is TGCGCCAGCAGCTTGGAAACGGGAAGCCCCCAGCATTTT. The J gene is TRBJ1-5, the V gene TRBV5-1; no definite D call. Germline CDR1 is SGHRS and CDR2 is YFSETQ. The ends were cut back, 0 bases at V and 10 bases at J, with 11 bases in the middle. The CDR3 loop spans 13 amino acids. Together with reference TRBV5-1 and TRBJ1-5, the CDR3 gives the full variable domain: KAGVTQTPRYLIKTRGQQVTLSCSPISGHRSVSWYQQTPGQGLQFLFEYFSETQRNKGNFPGRFSGRQFSNSRSEMNVSTLELGDSALYLCASSLETGSPQHFGDGTRLSIL.

This clone was observed a few times. This rearrangement joins TRBV20-1 to TRBJ2-5, with a weak D call TRBD2 (7 bases). V lost 5 bases and J 5 bases, leaving 9 bases between the germline ends. Germline V gene lookup returns CDR1 DFQATT and CDR2 SNEGSKA (reference sequence). CDR3 length equals 11 residues. The chain's CDR3 is CSAGRGETQYF. CDR3 bases: TGCAGTGCTGGGAGGGGGGAGACCCAGTACTTC.

The chain couples TRBV19 to TRBJ1-2, with TRBD1 matching over 8 bases. The trim removed 7 bases at V and 4 bases at J, leaving 8 bases unmatched. Germline V lookup: CDR1 LNHDA, CDR2 SQIVND (reference sequence). The CDR3 is 14 residues long. The CDR3 loop is CASTPSQGAYGYTF. For the CDR3, the DNA is TGTGCCAGTACGCCGAGTCAGGGGGCCTATGGCTACACCTTC.

The chain carries TRBV15 and TRBJ1-2, with a possible D match to TRBD1 (5 bases). There are 14 residues in the CDR3. Trimming stripped 0 bases from V and 5 bases from J, with 10 bases between. Germline CDR1 and CDR2: LNHNV and YYDKDF (reference sequence). CDR3 bases: TGTGCCACCAGCAGAGATTTGCGACAGTATGGCTACACCTTC. Its protein product is CATSRDLRQYGYTF.

Concerning this clone: This specimen includes other DNA sequences encoding the same CDR3. This sequence joins TRBV18 and TRBJ1-3; D is possibly TRBD1 (6 bases). This CDR3 has 14 amino acids. The V gene lost 3 bases and the J gene lost 1 base, with 7 bases spanning the gap. From germline, CDR1 is KGHSH and CDR2 LQKENI. The CDR3 is CASSPTGSGNTIYF. Written as DNA, the CDR3 is TGTGCCAGCTCACCTACAGGGTCTGGAAACACCATATATTTT.

This sequence joins TRBV28 and TRBJ1-3; TRBD1 might be the D (5 bases). The germline gives CDR1 MDHEN, CDR2 SYDVKM. V was shortened by 5 bases and J by 0 bases, with 11 bases between the two germline ends. The CDR3 has 15 amino acids. CDR3 DNA sequence: TGTGCCAGCAGTACCAGGGTGCTCTCTGGAAACACCATATATTTT. Translated, it gives CASSTRVLSGNTIYF. Full variable domain (outside the CDR3, taken from reference TRBV28 and TRBJ1-3): DVKVTQSSRYLVKRTGEKVFLECVQDMDHENMFWYRQDPGLGLRLIYFSYDVKMKEKGDIPEGYSVSREKKERFSLILESASTNQTSMYLCASSTRVLSGNTIYFGEGSWLTVV.

The genes are TRBV24-1 and TRBJ2-5; TRBD2 aligns across 9 bases. Germline CDR1 and CDR2: KGHDR and SFDVKD. This CDR3 has 17 amino acids. J lost 0 bases, V lost 4 bases, and 8 bases had no gene match. The CDR3 DNA is TGTGCCACCAGTGACCCTTCGCGGGGGGGGCACCAAGAGACCCAGTACTTC. This codes for CATSDPSRGGHQETQYF.

The chain is built from TRBV28 and TRBJ1-4; 10 bases align to TRBD1. CDR3 size: 14 residues. J was trimmed by 5 bases and V by 5 bases; bases with no gene match: 2. Looked up from germline, CDR1 is MDHEN and CDR2 is SYDVKM. CDR3 nucleotides: TGTGCCAGCAGTGAGGGACAGGGGAATGAAAAACTGTTTTTT. Translating gives CASSEGQGNEKLFF.